Listed here are 21 T cell receptor beta chains from one sample, sequenced in a study of blood T cell repertoires in COVID-19. Sequencing used immunoSEQ multiplex PCR; TCRdb keeps in-frame clones, though not all of them. Here the sample spans hundreds of thousands of clones, around 89% being singletons. Sequenced material: PBMCs or T cells enriched from blood (not recorded which). Receptors originate from a woman aged 30 to 39 who had recovered from COVID-19.

V and J are TRBV24-1 and TRBJ2-1; 13 nucleotides line up with TRBD2. The V gene end was trimmed by 4 bases and the J gene end by 8 bases; junction bases not matched to a gene: 7. The CDR3 covers 16 residues. Germline CDR1 and CDR2: KGHDR and SFDVKD. The CDR3 DNA reads as TGTGCCACCAGTGACCTTGGACTAGCGGGAGACTATGAGCAGTTCTTC. Amino acid sequence: CATSDLGLAGDYEQFF.

In nucleotides, the CDR3 is TGCAGTGCTAGAACTGGTGAAAAACTGTTTTTT. This gives the protein CSARTGEKLFF. J is TRBJ1-4 and V is TRBV20-1; unclear D gene. The germline gives CDR1 DFQATT, CDR2 SNEGSKA (reference sequence). The CDR3 is made up of 11 amino acids. The germline V and J ends were trimmed by 2 bases and 7 bases, with 5 bases remaining between them.

In this sample, this clone turned up once. The V gene is TRBV7-2, the J gene TRBJ1-2; D remains ambiguous. The V and J ends lost 2 bases and 4 bases respectively, with 5 bases between them. The CDR3 spans 12 residues. The germline CDR1 and CDR2 sequences are SGHTA and FQGNSA. The CDR3 nucleotides read TGTGCCAGCAGCTTAATCTTCTATGGCTACACCTTC. It codes for CASSLIFYGYTF. Full variable domain (rest looked up from reference TRBV7-2 and TRBJ1-2): GAGVSQSPSNKVTEKGKDVELRCDPISGHTALYWYRQSLGQGLEFLIYFQGNSAPDKSGLPSDRFSAERTGGSVSTLTIQRTQQEDSAVYLCASSLIFYGYTFGSGTRLTVV.

The CDR3 nucleotides are TGTGCCAGCAGCTCAGGGTCGACCCAGCCCCAGCATTTT. Translation gives CASSSGSTQPQHF. This chain connects TRBV7-8 to TRBJ1-5, with a tentative D call TRBD1 (5 bases). The CDR3 consists of 13 residues. In germline, CDR1 is SGHVS, CDR2 FQNEAQ. The V end lost 4 bases, the J end lost 7 bases, and 11 bases lay between the germline ends. The full variable domain, in which reference TRBV7-8 and TRBJ1-5 provide the parts outside the CDR3, is GAGVSQSPRYKVAKRGQDVALRCDPISGHVSLFWYQQALGQGPEFLTYFQNEAQLDKSGLPSDRFFAERPEGSVSTLKIQRTQQEDSAVYLCASSSGSTQPQHFGDGTRLSIL.

This chain joins TRBV7-8 and TRBJ2-2, with 9 bases matching TRBD2. The germline V gene has CDR1 SGHVS and CDR2 FQNEAQ. V lost 0 bases, J lost 5 bases, and 13 bases stayed unmatched. The CDR3 consists of 19 residues. The CDR3 DNA is TGTGCCAGCAGCTTAGCGCGGCTAGCGGGACCTCCGGGGACCGGGGAGCTGTTTTTT. It is translated as CASSLARLAGPPGTGELFF.

The rearrangement uses TRBV24-1 and TRBJ1-2; 7 bases map to TRBD1. Germline V CDR1 and CDR2: KGHDR, SFDVKD. There are 13 residues in the CDR3. Trimming took 3 bases from V and 10 from J; bases not matched to a gene: 7. The DNA of the CDR3 is TGTGCCACCAGTGATCGAACCGGGACAGTCTACACCTTC. Amino acid sequence: CATSDRTGTVYTF.

The chain uses TRBV24-1 and TRBJ2-1, with D unclear. V was shortened by 4 bases and J by 10 bases, with 10 bases between the two germline ends. The germline V gene encodes CDR1 KGHDR and CDR2 SFDVKD. This CDR3 has 12 amino acids. This CDR3 is CATSEHSNEQFF. CDR3 bases: TGTGCCACCAGTGAACACAGCAACGAGCAGTTCTTC.

This sequence joins TRBV28 and TRBJ2-7; TRBD1 matches at 7 bases. V lost 7 bases and J lost 5; bases outside the gene matches: 5. The CDR3 has 12 residues. Per germline, CDR1 MDHEN and CDR2 SYDVKM. The CDR3 region has the DNA TGTGCCAGCACAGGGGGATTTAACGAGCAGTACTTC. This encodes CASTGGFNEQYF.

V gene TRBV6-5 combines with J gene TRBJ2-7; 8 positions match TRBD1. CDR3 length: 13 residues. The germline V gene has CDR1 MNHEY and CDR2 SVGAGI. Trimming at V came to 8 bases and at J to 5 bases, leaving 8 bases not matched to a gene. CDR3 DNA sequence: TGTGCCAGCCACGGTCAGGGGGCCCACGAGCAGTACTTC. This codes for CASHGQGAHEQYF.

The V and J genes are TRBV2 and TRBJ1-5; 7 nucleotides agree with TRBD1. V dropped 6 bases and J dropped 6; count of bases not matched to a gene: 17. CDR1 is SNHLY and CDR2 is FYNNEI in the germline V gene. CDR3 size: 17 residues. CDR3 in amino acids: CASSADRAGGGSQPQHF. The DNA of the CDR3 is TGTGCCAGCAGCGCCGACAGGGCGGGAGGGGGTAGTCAGCCCCAGCATTTT.

This clone was detected a few times. The rearrangement uses TRBV28 and TRBJ1-2; weak D call: TRBD1 (5 bases). V lost 7 bases and J 4 bases, leaving 16 bases between the germline ends. The germline CDR1 and CDR2 sequences are MDHEN and SYDVKM. This CDR3 has 14 amino acids. CDR3 residues: CASMSDGRGYGYTF. The CDR3 DNA is TGTGCCAGCATGTCCGACGGAAGGGGCTATGGCTACACCTTC.

In the case of this clone: This specimen includes other DNA sequences encoding the same CDR3. The chain links TRBV7-9 to TRBJ1-4; a possible D gene is TRBD1 (5 bases). The CDR3 totals 15 residues. CDR1 is SEHNR and CDR2 is FQNEAQ in the germline V gene (reference sequence). Trimming stripped 1 base from V and 2 bases from J, with 8 bases between. In nucleotides, the CDR3 is TGTGCCAGCAGCTTAGGGGGCCAGACTAATGAAAAACTGTTTTTT. It yields the protein CASSLGGQTNEKLFF.

The rearrangement links TRBV28 to TRBJ1-5, with TRBD1 as a possible D gene (6 bases). The CDR3 is made up of 16 amino acids. CDR1 is MDHEN, CDR2 SYDVKM, per germline. Trimming removed 0 bases from V and 4 bases from J, with 13 bases in between. The CDR3 spells CASSLWTGTLNQPQHF. CDR3 nucleotide sequence: TGTGCCAGCAGTTTATGGACAGGAACGTTAAATCAGCCCCAGCATTTT.

V and J are TRBV27 and TRBJ1-2; TRBD1 is a possible D gene (6 bases). This CDR3 is built from 12 residues. The V gene's germline CDR1 is MNHEY and CDR2 SMNVEV (reference sequence). Deletions cut 7 bases from V and 6 bases from J, with 12 bases between. CDR3 coding DNA: TGTGCCAGCATGAACAGGGAGCATGGCTACACCTTC. This encodes CASMNREHGYTF.

This chain links TRBV12-3 or TRBV12-4 with TRBJ1-2; D possibly corresponds to TRBD1 (6 bases). The CDR3 length is 13 residues. V lost 4 bases and J 8 bases, leaving 14 bases between the germline ends. The CDR3 DNA follows: TGTGCCAGCAGTTCACAGGGCCCAAGAGGCTACACCTTC. It is translated as CASSSQGPRGYTF.

The chain joins TRBV7-9 to TRBJ2-7, with D perhaps matching TRBD1 (6 bases). V shed 4 bases and J shed 2 bases, with 27 bases lying between them. CDR1 is SEHNR and CDR2 is FQNEAQ in the germline V gene (reference sequence). The CDR3 covers 19 residues. For the CDR3, the DNA is TGTGCCAGCAGCTCACGCAGAGGACAGAAATCAGCGTCGGCCTACGAGCAGTACTTC. This sequence encodes CASSSRRGQKSASAYEQYF.

The chain's CDR3 is CASSPGSHQPQHF. The CDR3 DNA reads as TGTGCCAGCAGCCCTGGTAGTCATCAGCCCCAGCATTTT. The chain recombines TRBV11-2 with TRBJ1-5; D remains ambiguous. The CDR3 runs 13 residues. Trimming shortened V by 5 bases and J by 5 bases, and 10 bases separated the two germline ends. CDR1 is SGHAT, CDR2 FQNNGV, per germline.

The J gene is TRBJ1-5, the V gene TRBV28; 7 bases match TRBD1. Germline CDR1 reads MDHEN; CDR2 reads SYDVKM. This CDR3 spans 22 amino acids. The V gene end was trimmed by 5 bases and the J gene end by 2 bases; junction bases not matched to a gene: 27. CDR3 in amino acids: CASSHHLDRERGVISRNQPQHF. In DNA form, the CDR3 reads TGTGCCAGCAGTCACCACCTCGACAGGGAAAGAGGTGTAATAAGCCGCAATCAGCCCCAGCATTTT.

This rearrangement joins TRBV5-1 to TRBJ1-2, with D tentatively TRBD1 (6 bases). CDR3 length equals 14 residues. Germline CDR1 SGHRS, CDR2 YFSETQ. V lost 1 base and J 6 bases, leaving 13 bases between the germline ends. CDR3 DNA: TGCGCCAGCAGCTTGAGGGCAGGGGACGATGGCTACACCTTC. Protein sequence: CASSLRAGDDGYTF.

This clone was observed once. This chain uses TRBV5-1 with TRBJ2-2, with D possibly TRBD1 on 5 matching bases. The CDR3 covers 13 residues. V was shortened by 7 bases and J by 4 bases, with 11 bases between the two germline ends. Germline CDR1 and CDR2: SGHRS and YFSETQ. Written as DNA, the CDR3 is TGCGCCAGCTTTAGGGGCGGCACCGGGGAGCTGTTTTTT. Amino acids: CASFRGGTGELFF.

CDR3 DNA sequence: TGTGCCAGCAGTTACCAAGGGGAGGGGAATCAGCCCCAGCATTTT. It codes for CASSYQGEGNQPQHF. This chain uses TRBV28 with TRBJ1-5, with D possibly being TRBD1 (5 bases). CDR1 is MDHEN and CDR2 is SYDVKM in the germline V gene. V shed 4 bases and J shed 4 bases, with 14 bases lying between them. The CDR3 length is 15 residues.